The text below deals with one T cell receptor (beta chain). This CDR3 contains 15 residues. CDR1 is SGHTA and CDR2 is FQGNSA in the germline V gene. V shed 5 bases and J shed 4 bases, with 15 bases lying between them. Unique molecular identifiers were used to barcode this TCRbeta library. TCRdb reprocessed the PCR reads with MiXCR, giving one entry per CDR3 protein. The sample lists some 350,000 distinct CDR3 sequences; approximately 10% were seen once. This entry is derived from a study of T-cell reconstitution after alpha-beta-depleted transplantation in children. This sequence was found in a human donor who donated a stem cell graft to a child with acute lymphoblastic leukemia. Sequences were derived from PBMCs from the stem cell graft donor, sampled from the stem cell graft. The chain has TRBV7-2 and TRBJ2-1; D not resolved. The CDR3 DNA follows: TGTGCCAGCAGCGGCGGTGTGGTGGGTTACAATGAGCAGTTCTTC. Encoded protein: CASSGGVVGYNEQFF.